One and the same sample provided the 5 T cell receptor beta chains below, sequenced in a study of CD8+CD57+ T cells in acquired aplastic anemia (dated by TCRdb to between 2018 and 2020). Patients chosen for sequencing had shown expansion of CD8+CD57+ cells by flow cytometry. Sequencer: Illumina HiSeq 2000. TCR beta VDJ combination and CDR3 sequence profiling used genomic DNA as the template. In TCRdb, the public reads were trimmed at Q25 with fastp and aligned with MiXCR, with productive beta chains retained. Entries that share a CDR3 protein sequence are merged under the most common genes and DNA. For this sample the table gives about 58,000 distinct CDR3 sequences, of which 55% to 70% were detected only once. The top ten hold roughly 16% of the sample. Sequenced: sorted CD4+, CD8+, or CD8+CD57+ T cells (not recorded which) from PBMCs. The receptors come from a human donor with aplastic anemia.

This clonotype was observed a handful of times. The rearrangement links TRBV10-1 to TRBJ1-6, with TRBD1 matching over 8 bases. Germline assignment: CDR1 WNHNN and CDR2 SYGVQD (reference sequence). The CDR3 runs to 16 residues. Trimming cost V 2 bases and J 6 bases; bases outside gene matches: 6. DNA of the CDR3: TGCGCCAGCAGTGAGACCCGACAGGGGAGTAATTCACCCCTCCACTTT. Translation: CASSETRQGSNSPLHF.

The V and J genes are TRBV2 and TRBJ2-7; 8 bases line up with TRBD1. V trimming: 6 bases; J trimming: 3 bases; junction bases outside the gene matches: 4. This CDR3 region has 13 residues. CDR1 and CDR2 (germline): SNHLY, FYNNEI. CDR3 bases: TGTGCCAGCAGCGAGGACAGGGACTACGAGCAGTACTTC. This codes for CASSEDRDYEQYF.

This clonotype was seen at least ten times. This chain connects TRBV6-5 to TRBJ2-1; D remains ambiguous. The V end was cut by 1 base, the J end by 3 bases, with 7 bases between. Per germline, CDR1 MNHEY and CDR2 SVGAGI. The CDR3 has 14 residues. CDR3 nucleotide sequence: TGTGCCAGCAGTTACTTCCCCAGCTACAATGAGCAGTTCTTC. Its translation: CASSYFPSYNEQFF.

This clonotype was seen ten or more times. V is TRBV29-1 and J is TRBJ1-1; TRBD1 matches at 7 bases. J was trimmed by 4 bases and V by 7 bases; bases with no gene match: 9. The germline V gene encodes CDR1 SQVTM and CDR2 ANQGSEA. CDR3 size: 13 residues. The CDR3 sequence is CSAGTGAPTEAFF. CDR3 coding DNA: TGCAGCGCCGGTACAGGGGCCCCCACTGAAGCTTTCTTT.

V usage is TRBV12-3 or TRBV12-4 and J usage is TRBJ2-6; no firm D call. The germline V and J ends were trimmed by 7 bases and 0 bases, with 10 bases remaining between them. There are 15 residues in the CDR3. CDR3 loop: CASTGLPSGANVLTF. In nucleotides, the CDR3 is TGTGCCAGCACAGGCCTCCCCTCTGGGGCCAACGTCCTGACTTTC.